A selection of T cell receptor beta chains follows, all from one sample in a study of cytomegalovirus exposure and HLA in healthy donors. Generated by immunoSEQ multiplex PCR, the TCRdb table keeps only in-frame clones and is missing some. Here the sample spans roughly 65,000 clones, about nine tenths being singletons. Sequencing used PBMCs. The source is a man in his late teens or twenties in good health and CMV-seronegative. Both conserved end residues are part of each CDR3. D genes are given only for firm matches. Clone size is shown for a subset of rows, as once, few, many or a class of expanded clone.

cdr3_nt: TGTGCCAGCAGCAAAAAACCCGTAACTAGCGGGACCTACGAGCAGTACTTC; cdr3_aa: CASSKKPVTSGTYEQYF; clone_size: once; v_call: TRBV21-1; d_call: NA; j_call: TRBJ2-7
cdr3_nt: TGTGCCAGCAGCCGAGACGGAGGAGTCTATGGCTACACCTTC; cdr3_aa: CASSRDGGVYGYTF; clone_size: few; v_call: TRBV9; d_call: NA; j_call: TRBJ1-2
cdr3_nt: TGTGCCAGCAGTTACGGGGACAGGGGGCGCTTAAACATTCAGTACTTC; cdr3_aa: CASSYGDRGRLNIQYF; clone_size: NA; v_call: TRBV6-6; d_call: TRBD1; j_call: TRBJ2-4
cdr3_nt: TGTGCCACCAGCAGAGATTCCCAGGTTCGGACATCCTACAATGAGCAGTTCTTC; cdr3_aa: CATSRDSQVRTSYNEQFF; clone_size: NA; v_call: TRBV15; d_call: NA; j_call: TRBJ2-1
cdr3_nt: TGTGCCAGTAGTGAGTATGGGACAACCCCAGAGACCCAGTACTTC; cdr3_aa: CASSEYGTTPETQYF; clone_size: NA; v_call: TRBV19; d_call: NA; j_call: TRBJ2-5
cdr3_nt: TGTGCCAGCAGTTTGTCCAGACAGCCCCAGCATTTT; cdr3_aa: CASSLSRQPQHF; clone_size: NA; v_call: TRBV28; d_call: NA; j_call: TRBJ1-5
cdr3_nt: TGTGCCAGCAGCTTTACCCCGACAGTACGTCAGCCCCAGCATTTT; cdr3_aa: CASSFTPTVRQPQHF; clone_size: NA; v_call: TRBV5-8; d_call: NA; j_call: TRBJ1-5
cdr3_nt: TGTGCCAGCTCACCACCGCCAGGGGGCACTGAAGCTTTCTTT; cdr3_aa: CASSPPPGGTEAFF; clone_size: NA; v_call: TRBV18; d_call: TRBD1; j_call: TRBJ1-1
cdr3_nt: TGTGCCAGCAGTGGCAGAGCCGGGACTTCGAACACCGGGGAGCTGTTTTTT; cdr3_aa: CASSGRAGTSNTGELFF; clone_size: NA; v_call: TRBV2; d_call: NA; j_call: TRBJ2-2
cdr3_nt: TGTGCCAGCAAACGGGGTGCCGGGGAGCTGTTTTTT; cdr3_aa: CASKRGAGELFF; clone_size: few; v_call: TRBV6-5; d_call: NA; j_call: TRBJ2-2
cdr3_nt: TGTGCCAGCAGTTCGACTGGGGGGACCGGGGAGCTGTTTTTT; cdr3_aa: CASSSTGGTGELFF; clone_size: NA; v_call: TRBV6-8; d_call: NA; j_call: TRBJ2-2
cdr3_nt: TGTGCCAGCAGCGTAGCTGGAAGCGGGAGGGCCCGGGATACGCAGTATTTT; cdr3_aa: CASSVAGSGRARDTQYF; clone_size: NA; v_call: TRBV9; d_call: TRBD2; j_call: TRBJ2-3
cdr3_nt: TGTGCCAGCAGTTTCATCGGGGGTGGTACAGAAGCTTTCTTT; cdr3_aa: CASSFIGGGTEAFF; clone_size: NA; v_call: TRBV28; d_call: NA; j_call: TRBJ1-1
cdr3_nt: TGTGCCAGCAGCCGACGAGGCCTAACTAGTTCCCACGAGCAGTACTTC; cdr3_aa: CASSRRGLTSSHEQYF; clone_size: NA; v_call: TRBV11-2; d_call: NA; j_call: TRBJ2-7
cdr3_nt: TGTGCCAGCAGCCAAATCTACGAGCAGTACTTC; cdr3_aa: CASSQIYEQYF; clone_size: NA; v_call: TRBV5-8; d_call: NA; j_call: TRBJ2-7
cdr3_nt: TGTGCCAGCAGCCCCGGGTTCGTGTATAAGCAGTTCTTC; cdr3_aa: CASSPGFVYKQFF; clone_size: NA; v_call: TRBV14; d_call: NA; j_call: TRBJ2-1
cdr3_nt: TGTGCCACCAGCAGAGAGGGAGGCACTGAAGCTTTCTTT; cdr3_aa: CATSREGGTEAFF; clone_size: NA; v_call: TRBV15; d_call: NA; j_call: TRBJ1-1
cdr3_nt: TGTGCCAGCAGCGTAGTAATAAGCGGGACGAACACCGGGGAGCTGTTTTTT; cdr3_aa: CASSVVISGTNTGELFF; clone_size: NA; v_call: TRBV9; d_call: TRBD2; j_call: TRBJ2-2
cdr3_nt: TGTGCCAGCAGCTTAGTATTCGGACAAAGGAACACTGAAGCTTTCTTT; cdr3_aa: CASSLVFGQRNTEAFF; clone_size: NA; v_call: TRBV7-2; d_call: NA; j_call: TRBJ1-1
cdr3_nt: TGCGCCAGCAGCTTGTCAGGGATACTGAACACCGGGGAGCTGTTTTTT; cdr3_aa: CASSLSGILNTGELFF; clone_size: NA; v_call: TRBV5-1; d_call: NA; j_call: TRBJ2-2
cdr3_nt: TGTGCCAGCAGCCGCCTCCTCTCGCGGGAAAATAACGAGCAGTACTTC; cdr3_aa: CASSRLLSRENNEQYF; clone_size: once; v_call: TRBV14; d_call: NA; j_call: TRBJ2-7
cdr3_nt: TGTGCCAGCAGCCATAATGAGGTTACGCAGTATTTT; cdr3_aa: CASSHNEVTQYF; clone_size: NA; v_call: TRBV7-6; d_call: NA; j_call: TRBJ2-3
cdr3_nt: TGTGCCAGCAGCTTATCCAGGATTTACAATGAGCAGTTCTTC; cdr3_aa: CASSLSRIYNEQFF; clone_size: NA; v_call: TRBV7-9; d_call: NA; j_call: TRBJ2-1
cdr3_nt: TGTGCCAGTAGTATAGTTCAGCTTTCCTCCAGGAAGCCCCAGCATTTT; cdr3_aa: CASSIVQLSSRKPQHF; clone_size: NA; v_call: TRBV19; d_call: NA; j_call: TRBJ1-5
cdr3_nt: TGCGCCAGCAGCTCCCGGTGGGGAGCGGGGTCCTACAATGAGCAGTTCTTC; cdr3_aa: CASSSRWGAGSYNEQFF; clone_size: NA; v_call: TRBV5-1; d_call: TRBD2; j_call: TRBJ2-1
cdr3_nt: TGTGCCAGCAGCTTTTACAGGGGATCGGGCAATCAGCCCCAGCATTTT; cdr3_aa: CASSFYRGSGNQPQHF; clone_size: once; v_call: TRBV7-2; d_call: TRBD1; j_call: TRBJ1-5
cdr3_nt: TGTGCCTGGAGGAGAATCTATGGCTACACCTTC; cdr3_aa: CAWRRIYGYTF; clone_size: NA; v_call: TRBV30; d_call: NA; j_call: TRBJ1-2
cdr3_nt: TGTGCCAGCAGCTTAGCGGGGCCAGGAAACATTCAGTACTTC; cdr3_aa: CASSLAGPGNIQYF; clone_size: NA; v_call: TRBV7-2; d_call: NA; j_call: TRBJ2-4
cdr3_nt: TGTGCCAGCAGACAATACCCCTACGAGCAGTACTTC; cdr3_aa: CASRQYPYEQYF; clone_size: NA; v_call: TRBV27; d_call: NA; j_call: TRBJ2-7
cdr3_nt: TGTGCCAGCAGAAACAGGCTAGCGGCCTACGAGCAGTACTTC; cdr3_aa: CASRNRLAAYEQYF; clone_size: NA; v_call: TRBV6-5; d_call: TRBD2; j_call: TRBJ2-7
cdr3_nt: TGTGCCAGCAGCCACCGACTAGCGGGAGTGGTGTATAATGAGCAGTTCTTC; cdr3_aa: CASSHRLAGVVYNEQFF; clone_size: NA; v_call: TRBV21-1; d_call: NA; j_call: TRBJ2-1
cdr3_nt: TGTGCCAGCAGGCCGGGGGAGCGGATGAACACCGGGGAGCTGTTTTTT; cdr3_aa: CASRPGERMNTGELFF; clone_size: NA; v_call: TRBV5-4; d_call: NA; j_call: TRBJ2-2